The 17 T cell receptor beta chains given below trace back to one sample, sequenced in a study of blood T cells in healthy people across ages. Sample-barcoded 5' priming and a J-beta primer mix drove a second PCR of about 6 to 11 cycles. TCRdb processed the 5' RACE reads anew with MiXCR; each CDR3 protein has one entry. The sample consists of about 1,400,000 distinct CDR3 sequences, approximately 59% of them appearing once. Sample: blood. Receptors were obtained from a man between 18 and 35 years old in good health.

V and J are TRBV4-1 and TRBJ2-4, with TRBD1 identical over 9 bases. The closer fit of TRBJ2-7 to the DNA end suggests the J call may be wrong. The CDR3 has 16 residues. Germline V lookup: CDR1 MGHRA, CDR2 YSYEKL. The chain's CDR3 is CASSQTTGGVVHEQYF. In nucleotides, the CDR3 is TGCGCCAGCAGCCAGACAACAGGGGGCGTCGTCCACGAGCAGTACTTC.

The rearrangement uses TRBV14 and TRBJ2-7; 8 nucleotides agree with TRBD1. V shed 1 base, J shed 0 bases, and the junction held 5 bases outside the gene matches. CDR1 and CDR2 (germline): SGHDN, FVKESK. This CDR3 has 16 amino acids. CDR3 bases: TGTGCCAGCAGCCAAGTAAGGACAGGGCCCTCCTACGAGCAGTACTTC. This translates into CASSQVRTGPSYEQYF.

This rearrangement joins TRBV27 to TRBJ2-1, with 8 bases lining up with TRBD1. Matching the DNA end better, TRBJ2-7 makes the J call doubtful. The CDR3 consists of 15 residues. CDR1 and CDR2 from the germline V gene are MNHEY and SMNVEV (reference sequence). Here the CDR3 DNA reads TGTGCCAGCAGTTTATCCGGTGGACAGGGCCACGAGCAGTACTTC. Translation gives CASSLSGGQGHEQYF.

This clonotype was counted only a few times. The chain recombines TRBV4-3 with TRBJ1-2, with 7 nucleotides matching TRBD1. The CDR3 runs 15 residues. With 0 bases clipped from V and 5 bases from J, the junction kept 6 bases outside the gene matches. Germline V lookup: CDR1 LGHNA, CDR2 YSLEER. The CDR3 nucleotides read TGCGCCAGCAGCCAAGAGTCGCAGGGGGGGTATGGCTACACCTTC. This translates into CASSQESQGGYGYTF.

This clonotype has more than one count but fewer than ten. V and J are TRBV29-1 and TRBJ1-1; D is possibly TRBD1 (6 bases). The ends were cut back, 7 bases at V and 7 bases at J, with 13 bases in the middle. The CDR3 has 11 residues. CDR1 SQVTM and CDR2 ANQGSEA come from the germline V gene. The CDR3 spells CSAPDRNEAFF. The CDR3 nucleotides are TGCAGCGCCCCGGACAGAAATGAAGCTTTCTTT.

The chain has TRBV5-1 and TRBJ2-5; 8 nucleotides match TRBD1. V trimming: 5 bases; J trimming: 2 bases; junction bases outside the gene matches: 8. The CDR3 contains 15 residues. Germline loops: CDR1 SGHRS, CDR2 YFSETQ. The CDR3 is CASRSTGGTQETQYF. In DNA form, the CDR3 reads TGCGCCAGCAGATCCACAGGGGGGACTCAAGAGACCCAGTACTTC.

This chain links TRBV7-9 with TRBJ2-7; D call uncertain. Trimming pared 1 base from V and 12 bases from J, leaving 10 bases between. In germline, CDR1 is SEHNR, CDR2 FQNEAQ (reference sequence). CDR3 length: 11 residues. The CDR3 is CASSLGGEVYF. DNA of the CDR3: TGTGCCAGCAGCTTAGGTGGCGAGGTGTACTTC.

The CDR3 nucleotides read TGTGCCAGCAGTTTAGGTCGGACAGGGGAGCCCCAGCATTTT. Its translation is CASSLGRTGEPQHF. The J gene is TRBJ1-5, the V gene TRBV12-3 or TRBV12-4, with 9 bases aligning to TRBD1. The CDR3 sequence is 14 residues long. With V trimmed by 1 base and J by 8 bases, 3 bases remained unmatched.

This clonotype was seen only once. This chain joins TRBV11-2 and TRBJ2-1; a weak D match, TRBD2 (5 bases). The CDR3 consists of 16 residues. Germline V gene lookup returns CDR1 SGHAT and CDR2 FQNNGV. The V end lost 1 base, the J end lost 6 bases, and 16 bases lay between the germline ends. The CDR3 region is CASSLVAALAANEQFF. CDR3 DNA sequence: TGTGCCAGCAGCTTAGTGGCCGCTCTAGCAGCCAATGAGCAGTTCTTC. The full variable domain, rest sourced from reference TRBV11-2 and TRBJ2-1, is EAGVAQSPRYKIIEKRQSVAFWCNPISGHATLYWYQQILGQGPKLLIQFQNNGVVDDSQLPKDRFSAERLKGVDSTLKIQPAKLEDSAVYLCASSLVAALAANEQFFGPGTRLTVL.

The rearrangement uses TRBV2 and TRBJ2-3, with D possibly being TRBD2 (7 bases). CDR1 and CDR2 (germline): SNHLY, FYNNEI. This CDR3 spans 15 amino acids. V was trimmed by 3 bases and J by 3 bases, leaving 13 bases between them. CDR3 sequence: CASSDRGGSTDTQYF. CDR3 nucleotides: TGTGCCAGCAGTGACAGGGGAGGGTCAACAGATACGCAGTATTTT.

V gene TRBV5-4 combines with J gene TRBJ2-1; weak D call: TRBD1 (6 bases). V gave up 4 bases and J gave up 3 bases, with 14 bases separating them. This CDR3 contains 15 residues. CDR1 and CDR2 from the germline V gene are SGHNT and YYREEE (reference sequence). CDR3 in DNA: TGTGCCAGCAGCACGGTACAGGGTTTCTACAATGAGCAGTTCTTC. It translates to CASSTVQGFYNEQFF.

This clonotype was detected only a few times. The V gene is TRBV20-1, the J gene TRBJ2-3, with D maybe TRBD2 (6 bases). Per germline, CDR1 DFQATT and CDR2 SNEGSKA (reference sequence). This CDR3 region has 14 residues. Between the trimmed V and J ends, which lost 8 bases and 1 base, there was a span of 16 bases. CDR3 region: CSIPRGLGTDTQYF. The CDR3 DNA reads TGCAGTATCCCTCGGGGGTTGGGCACAGATACGCAGTATTTT.

As concerns this clonotype: Its ends do not fully match the called genes, so a read error is possible. The chain recombines TRBV10-2 with TRBJ2-3; no definite D call. This CDR3 spans 11 amino acids. Germline values: CDR1 WSHSY, CDR2 SAAADI. The CDR3 spells CASGLTDAQYF. The CDR3 nucleotides read TGCGCCAGCGGTCTCACAGATGCGCAGTATTTT.

The rearrangement joins TRBV12-3 or TRBV12-4 to TRBJ2-3, with unresolved D. The CDR3 runs 15 residues. Trimming shortened V by 5 bases and J by 0 bases, and 12 bases separated the two germline ends. The CDR3 nucleotides read TGTGCCAGCAGTGCCCAAGCTACTAGCACAGATACGCAGTATTTT. This translates into CASSAQATSTDTQYF.

This clonotype appeared a few times. V gene TRBV3-1 combines with J gene TRBJ1-6, with 7 bases identical to TRBD1. The length of the CDR3 is 13 residues. Germline lookup yields CDR1 LGHDT and CDR2 YNNKEL (reference sequence). Trimming at V came to 7 bases and at J to 13 bases, leaving 10 bases not matched to a gene. The CDR3 loop is CASTRGGGIPLHF. In nucleotides, the CDR3 is TGTGCCAGCACCAGGGGGGGTGGTATTCCCCTCCACTTT.

The chain joins TRBV20-1 to TRBJ2-7, with 9 bases that match TRBD2. This CDR3 is 15 amino acids long. In germline, CDR1 is DFQATT, CDR2 SNEGSKA (reference sequence). V dropped 6 bases and J dropped 3; count of bases not matched to a gene: 12. This CDR3 reads CSARPSSGAYYEQYF. In DNA form, the CDR3 reads TGCAGTGCCCGCCCTTCTAGCGGGGCTTACTACGAGCAGTACTTC.

V and J are TRBV7-9 and TRBJ2-1; no clear D gene. The DNA end favors TRBJ2-7, so the J call may be wrong. There are 13 residues in the CDR3. CDR1 and CDR2 (germline): SEHNR, FQNEAQ (reference sequence). CDR3 in amino acids: CASSYHDPNEQYF. CDR3 DNA sequence: TGTGCCAGCAGTTACCACGATCCCAATGAGCAGTACTTC.